Listed below are T cell receptor beta chains from one sample, sequenced in a study of patients and donors after allogeneic stem cell transplantation. MiXCR was run by TCRdb on the RT-PCR reads, yielding one entry per CDR3 protein. Among about 74,000 distinct CDR3 sequences listed, around 27% were seen once. Sequenced sample: blood, either unsorted or a sorted T cell fraction (not recorded which). The receptors here all came from a human donor who was either an allogeneic HSCT recipient or a stem cell or donor lymphocyte infusion donor (not recorded which). It is not recorded whose cells these are; they may come from a transplant donor. CDR3s include the opening cysteine and the closing phenylalanine or tryptophan. The order of the fields is clone size, J gene, V gene, D gene, CDR3 DNA, CDR3 protein. D genes are given only for firm matches. Rows may omit the clone size; those that give it use once, few, many or a size class.

>few|TRBJ2-1|TRBV20-1|NA
TGCAGTGCTAGTGTAGGAGGAGCGTGGAATGAGCAGTTCTTC
CSASVGGAWNEQFF
>few|TRBJ1-2|TRBV6-5|TRBD1
TGTGCCAGCAGTTACTCTGGCAGGGGGCTCGTTGGCTACACCTTC
CASSYSGRGLVGYTF
>once|TRBJ2-2|TRBV7-9|NA
TGTGCCAGCAGCTTACCGCTAATCTTGAACACCGGGGAGCTGTTTTTT
CASSLPLILNTGELFF
>NA|TRBJ1-1|TRBV25-1|NA
TGTGCCAGCAGTGACTACACCAGCACTGAAGCTTTCTTT
CASSDYTSTEAFF
>NA|TRBJ1-2|TRBV7-2|NA
TGTGCCAGCAGCTTAGGATGGTTGAGGGGCACCGAAGATGGCTACACCTTC
CASSLGWLRGTEDGYTF
>NA|TRBJ1-1|TRBV21-1|NA
TGTGCCAGCAGCAAAATGAAGGGGGCAGGTCTGAACACTGAAGCTTTCTTT
CASSKMKGAGLNTEAFF
>once|TRBJ2-7|TRBV6-1|NA
TGTGCCAGCAGTGAGGTCTGGGGACCCTACGAGCAGTACTTC
CASSEVWGPYEQYF
>NA|TRBJ2-5|TRBV24-1|TRBD1
TGTGCCACCAGTGAAACCGGGACAGGTGAAGAGACCCAGTACTTC
CATSETGTGEETQYF
>NA|TRBJ2-2|TRBV6-2/TRBV6-3|NA
TGTGCCAGCAGTCCACAAAGGGGAAAGACCGGGGAGCTGTTTTTT
CASSPQRGKTGELFF
>few|TRBJ2-5|TRBV7-2|NA
TGTGCCAGCAGCCATCGGGACATACCCCAAGAGACCCAGTACTTC
CASSHRDIPQETQYF
>NA|TRBJ1-2|TRBV18|NA
TGTGCCAGCTCACCTTCGACAGTACCGGGAAATGGCTACACCTTC
CASSPSTVPGNGYTF
>NA|TRBJ2-7|TRBV6-5|NA
TGTGCCAGCAGTTATAAGTTCTCCTACGAGCAGTACTTC
CASSYKFSYEQYF
>NA|TRBJ2-2|TRBV20-1|NA
TGCAGTGGCCAGAGGGCGAACACCGGGGAGCTGTTTTTT
CSGQRANTGELFF
>NA|TRBJ2-7|TRBV20-1|NA
TGCAGTGCCATTGGGGGACTCGGGGCTAACGAGCAGTACTTC
CSAIGGLGANEQYF
>NA|TRBJ1-4|TRBV2|NA
TGTGCCAGCAAAAGGGAATTTGCAACTAATGAAAAACTGTTTTTT
CASKREFATNEKLFF
>few|TRBJ2-2|TRBV10-3|NA
TGTGCCATCAGGGGGACCTACACCGGGGAGCTGTTTTTT
CAIRGTYTGELFF
>few|TRBJ2-7|TRBV7-6|TRBD1
TGTGCCAGCAGCTTACGGCCGCCAGACAGGGAAGACTCCTACGAGCAGTACTTC
CASSLRPPDREDSYEQYF
>few|TRBJ1-6|TRBV6-5|NA
TGTGCCAGCAGTTACTCGTGGGGTCCCTACTTTTATAATTCACCCCTCCACTTT
CASSYSWGPYFYNSPLHF
>few|TRBJ2-2|TRBV12-3/TRBV12-4|NA
TGTGCCAGCAGGGGCTGGGGAAAGAACACCGGGGAGCTGTTTTTT
CASRGWGKNTGELFF
>few|TRBJ2-5|TRBV11-2|NA
TGTGCCAGCAGCTTAGGTCCACTCCAAATACGGCGGGCCCAAGAGACCCAGTACTTC
CASSLGPLQIRRAQETQYF
>few|TRBJ2-1|TRBV7-8|NA
TGTGCCAGCAGCTTGCGACATGGCTTCTACAATGAGCAGTTCTTC
CASSLRHGFYNEQFF
>NA|TRBJ2-3|TRBV24-1|NA
TGTGCCACCAGTGATTTAGCCGCGTATACGCAGTATTTT
CATSDLAAYTQYF
>NA|TRBJ2-7|TRBV12-3/TRBV12-4|NA
TGTGCCAGCAGTTCTCCCAGGGACCTCCTCAAGGGCGAGCAGTACTTC
CASSSPRDLLKGEQYF
>NA|TRBJ2-3|TRBV15|NA
TGTGCCACCAGCAGAGATAAAGATTATACGCAGTATTTT
CATSRDKDYTQYF
>NA|TRBJ1-4|TRBV7-6|NA
TGTGCCAGCAGCTTTAGGTTTAATGAAAAACTGTTTTTT
CASSFRFNEKLFF
>many|TRBJ1-1|TRBV29-1|NA
TGCAGCGTGGGGCACAGTTTGAACACTGAAGCTTTCTTT
CSVGHSLNTEAFF
>NA|TRBJ1-5|TRBV12-3/TRBV12-4|NA
TGTGCCAGCAGTTTTCTCCTACAAGGCCGACGCCAGCATTTT
CASSFLLQGRRQHF
>NA|TRBJ2-2|TRBV20-1|NA
TGCAGTGCTAGAAGAGGAACAACGAACACCGGGGAGCTGTTTTTT
CSARRGTTNTGELFF
>few|TRBJ1-1|TRBV20-1|TRBD1
TGCAGTGCTAGAGTCCCAGGGGGCGTTGAAGCTTTCTTT
CSARVPGGVEAFF
>NA|TRBJ1-3|TRBV5-1|NA
TGCGCCAGCAGCCCTCTCCTGGGCGACTCTGGAAACACCATATATTTT
CASSPLLGDSGNTIYF
>NA|TRBJ1-1|TRBV19|TRBD1
TGTGCCAGTAGTGAAATTACAGGGGACGCTGAAGCTTTCTTT
CASSEITGDAEAFF
>few|TRBJ2-7|TRBV4-2|TRBD2
TGTGCCAGCAGCCAAGGGACTAGCGGCTACTACGAGCAGTACTTC
CASSQGTSGYYEQYF
>NA|TRBJ2-7|TRBV20-1|NA
TGCAGTGCTACCGACAGGCCCTACGAGCAGTACTTC
CSATDRPYEQYF
>NA|TRBJ1-1|TRBV7-9|NA
TGTGCCAGCAGCCCGCAGTGGAGGTTGAACACTGAAGCTTTCTTT
CASSPQWRLNTEAFF
>few|TRBJ1-6|TRBV20-1|TRBD1
TGCAGTGCTAGAGAGACAGGGCAAATATGGGGGCCCTATAATTCACCCCTCCACTTT
CSARETGQIWGPYNSPLHF
>NA|TRBJ1-1|TRBV12-3/TRBV12-4|NA
TGTGCCAGCAGTTTATTGGCAGGGCGGGGAACTGAAGCTTTCTTT
CASSLLAGRGTEAFF
>few|TRBJ2-1|TRBV29-1|NA
TGCAGCGTTGAGCAGGAGGGAGAGCAGTTCTTC
CSVEQEGEQFF
>NA|TRBJ1-1|TRBV6-1|TRBD1
TGTGCCAGCAGTGTTCCCTCCGGACAGGAGAGAAACACTGAAGCTTTCTTT
CASSVPSGQERNTEAFF
>few|TRBJ2-1|TRBV6-2/TRBV6-3|TRBD2
TGTGCCAGCAGTTACCTCGCGGGACTAGCGGGAGATCGGGAGCAGTTCTTC
CASSYLAGLAGDREQFF
>few|TRBJ1-1|TRBV10-3|NA
TGTGCCATCAGGCCCTTCGGGGGCACTGAAGCTTTCTTT
CAIRPFGGTEAFF
>few|TRBJ1-2|TRBV21-1|NA
TGTGCCAGCAGCAAAATGGGGTTAGCTAACTATGGCTACACCTTC
CASSKMGLANYGYTF
>NA|TRBJ2-3|TRBV6-1|TRBD2
TGTGCCAGCAGTGACGGCGGGGGGAATTTAGATACGCAGTATTTT
CASSDGGGNLDTQYF
>NA|TRBJ1-1|TRBV7-6|NA
TGTGCCAGCAGCTCGCAAGTGGGGGTCAGGACTGAAGCTTTCTTT
CASSSQVGVRTEAFF
>few|TRBJ2-1|TRBV5-1|NA
TGCGCCAGCAGCTTGCCAGCGGGCGTATTAAGTGAGCAGTTCTTC
CASSLPAGVLSEQFF
>once|TRBJ1-2|TRBV18|NA
TGTGCCAGCTCACCAAACGTTGAGGCGTGGGGCTACACCTTC
CASSPNVEAWGYTF
>many|TRBJ1-2|TRBV27|NA
TGTGCCAGCAGTTTGTTCTCCAGACCTTATGGCTACACCTTC
CASSLFSRPYGYTF
>NA|TRBJ1-2|TRBV6-5|NA
TGTGCCAGCAGGGACCGTTTCAGCAGTTATGGCTACACCTTC
CASRDRFSSYGYTF
>few|TRBJ1-6|TRBV6-2/TRBV6-3|TRBD1
TGTGCCAGCACGGGACAGGGGGATTCACCCCTCCACTTT
CASTGQGDSPLHF
>NA|TRBJ2-5|TRBV3-1|NA
TGTGCCAGCAGCCGTCACAGGGTTCCGGGGGAGACCCAGTACTTC
CASSRHRVPGETQYF
>NA|TRBJ2-1|TRBV7-3|TRBD2
TGTGCCAGCGGAAACCTAGCGGGAGTAGGAAATGAGCAGTTCTTC
CASGNLAGVGNEQFF